A selection of T cell receptor beta chains follows, all from one sample in a study of early T cells in non-severe SARS-CoV-2 infection. TCRdb itself ran the 5' RACE reads through MiXCR, one entry per CDR3 protein. The sample consists of roughly 42,000 distinct CDR3 sequences, 9% to 15% of them appearing once. The specimen sequenced was whole blood. All receptors come from an adult who was a healthcare worker with PCR-confirmed SARS-CoV-2 infection or an uninfected control (not recorded which). Both conserved end residues are part of each CDR3. Fields, in order: clone size, V gene, D gene, J gene, CDR3 DNA, CDR3 protein. The D gene is left open where the match is weak. Not all rows give a size; the values are once, few, many and, for expanded clones, a class.

clone size: few
V gene: TRBV20-1
D gene: .
J gene: TRBJ2-3
CDR3 DNA: TGCAGTGCCGCGTGGGTAGATACGCAGTATTTT
CDR3 protein: CSAAWVDTQYF

clone size: many
V gene: TRBV29-1
D gene: .
J gene: TRBJ1-2
CDR3 DNA: TGCAGCGTTACTCACAAGGTCAACTATGGCTACACCTTC
CDR3 protein: CSVTHKVNYGYTF

clone size: .
V gene: TRBV2
D gene: .
J gene: TRBJ2-1
CDR3 DNA: TGTGCCAGCAATCCGGGGACCTACAATGAGCAGTTCTTC
CDR3 protein: CASNPGTYNEQFF

clone size: few
V gene: TRBV20-1
D gene: .
J gene: TRBJ1-2
CDR3 DNA: TGCAGTGCTAGCGGCGGGGTTTTATATGGCTACACCTTC
CDR3 protein: CSASGGVLYGYTF

clone size: few
V gene: TRBV6-6
D gene: TRBD1
J gene: TRBJ1-2
CDR3 DNA: TGTGCCAGCATACCTGGACAGGGGAGTCGAATAGTCTATGGCTACACCTTC
CDR3 protein: CASIPGQGSRIVYGYTF

clone size: few
V gene: TRBV5-1
D gene: TRBD1
J gene: TRBJ2-3
CDR3 DNA: TGCGCCAGCAGCTTGTGGGACAGGGGAAGCGCAGATACGCAGTATTTT
CDR3 protein: CASSLWDRGSADTQYF

clone size: many
V gene: TRBV19
D gene: .
J gene: TRBJ2-7
CDR3 DNA: TGTGCCAGTAGTACCAGACAGGTTTGGGGCGAGCAGTACTTC
CDR3 protein: CASSTRQVWGEQYF

clone size: .
V gene: TRBV30
D gene: .
J gene: TRBJ1-5
CDR3 DNA: TGTGCCTGGAGTATGCGGGGAGGGTTAAATCAGCCCCAGCATTTT
CDR3 protein: CAWSMRGGLNQPQHF

clone size: few
V gene: TRBV9
D gene: .
J gene: TRBJ2-1
CDR3 DNA: TGTGCCAGCAGCGTAGGGAACAGTAGGTTTAATGAGCAGTTCTTC
CDR3 protein: CASSVGNSRFNEQFF

clone size: .
V gene: TRBV10-3
D gene: .
J gene: TRBJ1-1
CDR3 DNA: TGTGCCATCAGTGCAGGGGCGGGAACTGAAGCTTTCTTT
CDR3 protein: CAISAGAGTEAFF

clone size: many
V gene: TRBV9
D gene: .
J gene: TRBJ1-2
CDR3 DNA: TGTGCCAGCAGCCGGGATGGAAGACGGGGTGGCTACACCTTC
CDR3 protein: CASSRDGRRGGYTF

clone size: many
V gene: TRBV24-1
D gene: TRBD1
J gene: TRBJ2-5
CDR3 DNA: TGTGCCACCAGTGATTTACCCGGGACAGGGTCTGGAGAGACCCAGTACTTC
CDR3 protein: CATSDLPGTGSGETQYF

clone size: .
V gene: TRBV11-1
D gene: .
J gene: TRBJ2-3
CDR3 DNA: TGTGCCAGCAGCTCAAAAAGGACCTACACAGATACGCAGTATTTT
CDR3 protein: CASSSKRTYTDTQYF

clone size: many
V gene: TRBV4-3
D gene: .
J gene: TRBJ2-7
CDR3 DNA: TGCGCCAGCAGCCAAAGGACTGGAAGCTACGAGCAGTACTTC
CDR3 protein: CASSQRTGSYEQYF

clone size: many
V gene: TRBV6-2/TRBV6-3
D gene: .
J gene: TRBJ2-7
CDR3 DNA: TGTGCCAGCAGCGAAACCGTGGGAAAGCAGTACTTC
CDR3 protein: CASSETVGKQYF

clone size: .
V gene: TRBV7-3
D gene: .
J gene: TRBJ2-5
CDR3 DNA: TGTGCCAGCAGCCGGACTCAAGAGACCCAGTACTTC
CDR3 protein: CASSRTQETQYF

clone size: many
V gene: TRBV6-2/TRBV6-3
D gene: TRBD1
J gene: TRBJ2-5
CDR3 DNA: TGTGCCAGCAGTTCCGGGACAGGAGATCCGGAGACCCAGTACTTC
CDR3 protein: CASSSGTGDPETQYF

clone size: many
V gene: TRBV5-5
D gene: TRBD1
J gene: TRBJ2-1
CDR3 DNA: TGTGCCAGCAGCTTGGGGGACAGCTCGGGTGAGCAGTTCTTC
CDR3 protein: CASSLGDSSGEQFF

clone size: many
V gene: TRBV7-2
D gene: TRBD2
J gene: TRBJ2-7
CDR3 DNA: TGTGCCAGCAGCCAAACCGGGACTAGCTCCCACGAGCAGTACTTC
CDR3 protein: CASSQTGTSSHEQYF

clone size: many
V gene: TRBV10-3
D gene: TRBD2
J gene: TRBJ2-7
CDR3 DNA: TGTGCCATCAGTGAGTCTGGTAGCGGGAGCTACGAGCAGTACTTC
CDR3 protein: CAISESGSGSYEQYF

clone size: many
V gene: TRBV20-1
D gene: .
J gene: TRBJ2-1
CDR3 DNA: TGCAGTGCTAAGGTGTGGCGGGCGTACAATGAGCAGTTCTTC
CDR3 protein: CSAKVWRAYNEQFF

clone size: .
V gene: TRBV4-1
D gene: .
J gene: TRBJ2-3
CDR3 DNA: TGCGCCAGCAGCCGGGCAATTTTGGATACGCAGTATTTT
CDR3 protein: CASSRAILDTQYF